Listed below are T cell receptor beta chains from one sample, sequenced in a study of PD-1 blockade in mismatch repair-deficient tumors. The method was immunoSEQ multiplex PCR; TCRdb's version includes in-frame clones alone and lacks a portion of them. The sample has about 66,000 clones, about 78% seen once. This sample comprised peripheral blood, obtained 2 weeks after starting pembrolizumab. These receptors originate from an adult with mismatch repair-deficient cancer. CDR3s include the opening cysteine and the closing phenylalanine or tryptophan. A D gene is named only where the DNA matches it firmly. Part of the rows lack a size; the others show once, few, many or a class for expanded clones.

abundance: .
j_gene: TRBJ2-7
v_gene: TRBV13
d_gene: TRBD1
len: 15
CDR3nt: TGTGCCAGCAGCGATTCGAGGACAGGAAGTTACGAGCAGTACTTC
CDR3aa: CASSDSRTGSYEQYF

abundance: .
j_gene: TRBJ1-1
v_gene: TRBV27
d_gene: TRBD1
len: 15
CDR3nt: TGTGCCAGCAGTCTCCCGACAGGGGCCATAACTGAAGCTTTCTTT
CDR3aa: CASSLPTGAITEAFF

abundance: medium-sized
j_gene: TRBJ2-7
v_gene: TRBV27
d_gene: .
len: 13
CDR3nt: TGTGCCAGCAGGGGGTCTCAGTCCTACGAGCAGTACTTC
CDR3aa: CASRGSQSYEQYF

abundance: medium-sized
j_gene: TRBJ1-5
v_gene: TRBV11-2
d_gene: .
len: 14
CDR3nt: TGTGCCAGCAGCTTATCAGATAGCAATCAGCCCCAGCATTTT
CDR3aa: CASSLSDSNQPQHF

abundance: .
j_gene: TRBJ2-7
v_gene: TRBV4-2
d_gene: .
len: 15
CDR3nt: TGTGCCAGCAGCCAAGATCCAACAAGAACCTACGAGCAGTACTTC
CDR3aa: CASSQDPTRTYEQYF

abundance: .
j_gene: TRBJ2-5
v_gene: TRBV7-8
d_gene: .
len: 15
CDR3nt: TGTGCCAGCAGCTTAGATACAGCGGTGAAAGAGACCCAGTACTTC
CDR3aa: CASSLDTAVKETQYF

abundance: .
j_gene: TRBJ1-5
v_gene: TRBV28
d_gene: TRBD1
len: 16
CDR3nt: TGTGCCAGCTCTACCGCGGACAGGGACCCTTATCAGCCCCAGCATTTT
CDR3aa: CASSTADRDPYQPQHF

abundance: .
j_gene: TRBJ2-1
v_gene: TRBV2
d_gene: TRBD1
len: 11
CDR3nt: TGTGCCAGCAGTGAAGTCACAGGGGGGTTCTTC
CDR3aa: CASSEVTGGFF

abundance: .
j_gene: TRBJ1-3
v_gene: TRBV27
d_gene: .
len: 12
CDR3nt: TGTGCCAGCAGTTTATCGATTACAGGTTGGGATTTT
CDR3aa: CASSLSITGWDF

abundance: .
j_gene: TRBJ2-7
v_gene: TRBV12-2
d_gene: .
len: 17
CDR3nt: TGTGCAAGTCGCAGGACTAGCGGGAGGATCGGGACCTACGAGCAGTACTTC
CDR3aa: CASRRTSGRIGTYEQYF

abundance: few
j_gene: TRBJ1-1
v_gene: TRBV12-5
d_gene: .
len: 13
CDR3nt: TGTGCTAGTGCGGACGGTATGAACACTGAAGCTTTCTTT
CDR3aa: CASADGMNTEAFF

abundance: .
j_gene: TRBJ2-1
v_gene: TRBV11-3
d_gene: TRBD2
len: 19
CDR3nt: TGTGCCAGCAGCTCGAGGACTAGCGGGAGCGGAATCTCCTACAATGAGCAGTTCTTC
CDR3aa: CASSSRTSGSGISYNEQFF

abundance: .
j_gene: TRBJ2-3
v_gene: TRBV19
d_gene: .
len: 16
CDR3nt: TGTGCCAGTAGTATCCGCTTAGGACAGATCACAGATACGCAGTATTTT
CDR3aa: CASSIRLGQITDTQYF

abundance: .
j_gene: TRBJ1-2
v_gene: TRBV2
d_gene: .
len: 15
CDR3nt: TGTGCCAGCAGTGAAGCTGGGACCGCAAACTATGGCTACACCTTC
CDR3aa: CASSEAGTANYGYTF

abundance: .
j_gene: TRBJ2-3
v_gene: TRBV11-2
d_gene: TRBD1
len: 14
CDR3nt: TGTGCCAGCAGCCAGGACAGGGGGCAGGATACGCAGTATTTT
CDR3aa: CASSQDRGQDTQYF

abundance: .
j_gene: TRBJ2-1
v_gene: TRBV5-1
d_gene: .
len: 16
CDR3nt: TGCGCCAGCAGCTTGGTTCAGGTGAGCTCCTACAATGAGCAGTTCTTC
CDR3aa: CASSLVQVSSYNEQFF

abundance: few
j_gene: TRBJ2-5
v_gene: TRBV27
d_gene: .
len: 16
CDR3nt: TGTGCCAGCAGTCAAAACGTCCGGGCGACCCGGGAGACCCAGTACTTC
CDR3aa: CASSQNVRATRETQYF

abundance: .
j_gene: TRBJ1-1
v_gene: TRBV5-8
d_gene: .
len: 14
CDR3nt: TGTGCCAGCATCCGCTCGGCCGGCCGGGTGGGAGCTTTCTTT
CDR3aa: CASIRSAGRVGAFF

abundance: .
j_gene: TRBJ1-1
v_gene: TRBV7-6
d_gene: TRBD1
len: 15
CDR3nt: TGTGCCAGCAGCGGACGGGACAGGGTGAACACTGAAGCTTTCTTT
CDR3aa: CASSGRDRVNTEAFF

abundance: .
j_gene: TRBJ2-7
v_gene: TRBV27
d_gene: .
len: 17
CDR3nt: TGTGCCAGCAGTTTCTCCCAATTGGGCAGGCTACCCTACGAGCAGTACTTC
CDR3aa: CASSFSQLGRLPYEQYF

abundance: once
j_gene: TRBJ2-1
v_gene: TRBV27
d_gene: .
len: 15
CDR3nt: TGTGCCAGCCGCCTTGGAGGGCCTCCCTACAATGAGCAGTTCTTC
CDR3aa: CASRLGGPPYNEQFF

abundance: .
j_gene: TRBJ2-5
v_gene: TRBV7-3
d_gene: .
len: 13
CDR3nt: TGTGCCAGCAGTATAGCCCCTGATGGGGCCCAGTACTTC
CDR3aa: CASSIAPDGAQYF

abundance: .
j_gene: TRBJ2-7
v_gene: TRBV28
d_gene: .
len: 12
CDR3nt: TGTGCCAGCAGTTTCAGCAGCTACGAGCAGTACTTC
CDR3aa: CASSFSSYEQYF

abundance: .
j_gene: TRBJ2-5
v_gene: TRBV5-6
d_gene: .
len: 17
CDR3nt: TGTGCCAGCAGCTTGTTCTTTTACTCCGAGGAAGTAGAGACCCAGTACTTC
CDR3aa: CASSLFFYSEEVETQYF

abundance: .
j_gene: TRBJ2-1
v_gene: TRBV27
d_gene: .
len: 14
CDR3nt: TGTGCCAGCAGTCTTTCCGGGACCTTCAATGAGCAGTTCTTC
CDR3aa: CASSLSGTFNEQFF

abundance: .
j_gene: TRBJ2-7
v_gene: TRBV9
d_gene: .
len: 13
CDR3nt: TGTGCCAGCGCACGGGACTCCGCCTACGAGCAGTACTTC
CDR3aa: CASARDSAYEQYF

abundance: .
j_gene: TRBJ1-2
v_gene: TRBV5-1
d_gene: .
len: 13
CDR3nt: TGCGCCAGCAGCTTGGAAGGGGGAGCTGGCTACACCTTC
CDR3aa: CASSLEGGAGYTF